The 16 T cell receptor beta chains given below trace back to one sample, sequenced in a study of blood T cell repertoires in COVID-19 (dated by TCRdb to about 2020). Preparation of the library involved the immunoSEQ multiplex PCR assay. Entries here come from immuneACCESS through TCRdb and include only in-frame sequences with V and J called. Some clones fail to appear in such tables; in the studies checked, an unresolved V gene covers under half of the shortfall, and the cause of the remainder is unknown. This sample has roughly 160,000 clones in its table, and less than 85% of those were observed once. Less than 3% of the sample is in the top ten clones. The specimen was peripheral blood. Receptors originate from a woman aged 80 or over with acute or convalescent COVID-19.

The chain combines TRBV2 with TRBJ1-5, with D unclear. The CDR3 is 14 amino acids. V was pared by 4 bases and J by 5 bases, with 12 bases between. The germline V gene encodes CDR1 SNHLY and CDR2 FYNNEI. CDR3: CASSGISRDQPQHF. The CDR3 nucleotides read TGTGCCAGCAGTGGTATATCAAGAGATCAGCCCCAGCATTTT.

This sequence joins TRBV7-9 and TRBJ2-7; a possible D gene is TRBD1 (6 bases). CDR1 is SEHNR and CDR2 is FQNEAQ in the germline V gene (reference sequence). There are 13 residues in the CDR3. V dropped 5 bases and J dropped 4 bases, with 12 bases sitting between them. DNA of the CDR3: TGTGCCAGCAGCCCGGACAGTAGGTACGAGCAGTACTTC. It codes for CASSPDSRYEQYF.

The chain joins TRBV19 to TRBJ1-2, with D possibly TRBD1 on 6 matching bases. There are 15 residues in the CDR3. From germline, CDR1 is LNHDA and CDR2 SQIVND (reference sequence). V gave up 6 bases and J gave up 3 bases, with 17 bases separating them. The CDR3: CASRLLVGAHYGYTF. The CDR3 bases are TGTGCCAGTAGGCTGTTGGTGGGGGCCCACTATGGCTACACCTTC.

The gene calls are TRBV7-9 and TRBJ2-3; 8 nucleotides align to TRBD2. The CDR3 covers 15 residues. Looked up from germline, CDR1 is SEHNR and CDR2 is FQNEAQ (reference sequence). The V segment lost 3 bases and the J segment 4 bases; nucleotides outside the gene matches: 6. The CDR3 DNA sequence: TGTGCCAGCAGCTTGTCGAGCGGGGGTGCAGATACGCAGTATTTT. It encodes CASSLSSGGADTQYF. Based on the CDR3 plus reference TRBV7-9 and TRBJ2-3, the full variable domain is DTGVSQNPRHKITKRGQNVTFRCDPISEHNRLYWYRQTLGQGPEFLTYFQNEAQLEKSRLLSDRFSAERPKGSFSTLEIQRTEQGDSAMYLCASSLSSGGADTQYFGPGTRLTVL.

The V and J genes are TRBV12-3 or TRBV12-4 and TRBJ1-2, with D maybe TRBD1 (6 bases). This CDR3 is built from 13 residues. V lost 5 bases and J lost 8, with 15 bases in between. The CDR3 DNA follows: TGTGCCAGCAGTGCACAGGGTTTTGGCGGCTACACCTTC. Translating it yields CASSAQGFGGYTF.

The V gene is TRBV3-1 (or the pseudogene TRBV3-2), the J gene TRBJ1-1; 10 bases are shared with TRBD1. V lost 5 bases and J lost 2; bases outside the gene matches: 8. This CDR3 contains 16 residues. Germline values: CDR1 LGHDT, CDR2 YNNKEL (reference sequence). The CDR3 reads CASSAGTGVGNTEAFF. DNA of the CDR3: TGTGCCAGCAGCGCCGGGACAGGGGTCGGAAACACTGAAGCTTTCTTT.

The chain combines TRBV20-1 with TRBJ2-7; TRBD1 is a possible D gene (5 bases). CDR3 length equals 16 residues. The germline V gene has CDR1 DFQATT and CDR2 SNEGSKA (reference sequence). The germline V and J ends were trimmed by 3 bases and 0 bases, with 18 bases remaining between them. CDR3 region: CSASGRGLLSSYEQYF. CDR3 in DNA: TGCAGTGCTAGTGGTAGGGGTCTACTCAGCTCCTACGAGCAGTACTTC.

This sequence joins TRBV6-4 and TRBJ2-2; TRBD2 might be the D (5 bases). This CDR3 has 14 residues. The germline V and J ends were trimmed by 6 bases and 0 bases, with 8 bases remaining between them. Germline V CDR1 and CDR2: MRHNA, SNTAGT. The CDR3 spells CASRREPNTGELFF. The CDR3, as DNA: TGTGCCAGCAGGAGGGAGCCGAACACCGGGGAGCTGTTTTTT.

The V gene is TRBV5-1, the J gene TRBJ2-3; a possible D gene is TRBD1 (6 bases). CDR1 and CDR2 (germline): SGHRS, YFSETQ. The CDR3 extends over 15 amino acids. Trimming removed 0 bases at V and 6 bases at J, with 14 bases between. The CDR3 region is CASSLGQATGDTQYF. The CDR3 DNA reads TGCGCCAGCAGCTTGGGACAGGCTACAGGGGATACGCAGTATTTT.

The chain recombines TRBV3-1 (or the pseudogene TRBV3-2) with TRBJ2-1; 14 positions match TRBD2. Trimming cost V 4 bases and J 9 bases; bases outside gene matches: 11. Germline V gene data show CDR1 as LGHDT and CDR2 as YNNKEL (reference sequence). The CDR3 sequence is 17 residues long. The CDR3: CASSPSPGLAGEGEQFF. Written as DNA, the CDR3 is TGTGCCAGCAGCCCTAGCCCGGGACTAGCGGGAGAAGGTGAGCAGTTCTTC.

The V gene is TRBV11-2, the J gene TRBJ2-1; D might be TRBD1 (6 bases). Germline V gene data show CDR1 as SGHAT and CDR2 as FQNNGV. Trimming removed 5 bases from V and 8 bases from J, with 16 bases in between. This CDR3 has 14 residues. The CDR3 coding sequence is TGTGCCAGCAGCCCCGGCAGGACAGAGGATGAGCAGTTCTTC. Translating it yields CASSPGRTEDEQFF.

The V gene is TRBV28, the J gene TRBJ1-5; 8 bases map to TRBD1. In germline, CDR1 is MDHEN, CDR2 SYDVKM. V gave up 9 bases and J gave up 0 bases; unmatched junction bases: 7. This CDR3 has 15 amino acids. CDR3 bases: TGTGCCAGTTCGGGACAGGTTTATAGCAATCAGCCCCAGCATTTT. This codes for CASSGQVYSNQPQHF.

The CDR3 bases are TGTGCCTGGAGTGAAACGACTAGCGGGCGTGGGTCCTACAATGAGCAGTTCTTC. Translating gives CAWSETTSGRGSYNEQFF. The chain has TRBV30 and TRBJ2-1; 10 bases are shared with TRBD2. The CDR3 sequence is 18 residues long. The germline CDR1 and CDR2 sequences are GTSNPN and SVGIG (reference sequence). V dropped 1 base and J dropped 1; count of bases not matched to a gene: 10.

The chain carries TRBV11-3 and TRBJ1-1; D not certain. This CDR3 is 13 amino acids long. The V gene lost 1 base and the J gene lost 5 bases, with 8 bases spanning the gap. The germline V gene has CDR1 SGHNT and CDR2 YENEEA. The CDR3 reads CASSLAGDTEAFF. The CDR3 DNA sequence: TGTGCCAGCAGCTTAGCCGGGGATACTGAAGCTTTCTTT.

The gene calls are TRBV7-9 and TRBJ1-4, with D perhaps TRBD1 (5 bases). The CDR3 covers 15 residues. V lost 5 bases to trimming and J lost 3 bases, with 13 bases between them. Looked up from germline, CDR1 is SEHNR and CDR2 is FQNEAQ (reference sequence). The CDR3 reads CASSTLRGANEKLFF. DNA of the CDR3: TGTGCCAGCAGCACCTTGCGGGGGGCTAATGAAAAACTGTTTTTT.

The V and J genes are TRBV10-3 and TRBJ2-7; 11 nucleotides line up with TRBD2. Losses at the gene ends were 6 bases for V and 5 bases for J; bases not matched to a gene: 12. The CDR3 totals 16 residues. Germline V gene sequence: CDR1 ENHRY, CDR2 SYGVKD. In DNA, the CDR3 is TGTGCCATCAGGAGGGGGTTGGCTAGCGGGAGGCACGAGCAGTACTTC. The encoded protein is CAIRRGLASGRHEQYF.